The rows below give T cell receptor beta chains drawn from one sample of a study of shared clonotypes between healthy human individuals. Using immunoSEQ multiplex PCR, the repertoire was profiled, and TCRdb retains in-frame clones only, with some absent. The sample carries hundreds of thousands of clones, about 97% recorded once. The sequenced material came from naive CD4+ T cells sorted from blood. These receptors all come from a woman aged 25-40 years in good health. Both conserved end residues are trimmed from each CDR3. The order of the fields is V gene, J gene, D gene, CDR3 protein. The D gene is left open where the match is weak.

v_call: TRBV27
j_call: TRBJ1-2
d_call: NA
cdr3_aa: ASSFRVTNGYT

v_call: TRBV19
j_call: TRBJ1-2
d_call: NA
cdr3_aa: ATAGQRLYGYT

v_call: TRBV28
j_call: TRBJ1-4
d_call: NA
cdr3_aa: ASLTLTAVVSPFEKLF

v_call: TRBV10-1
j_call: TRBJ2-3
d_call: NA
cdr3_aa: ASSESSGITDTQY

v_call: TRBV6-6
j_call: TRBJ1-1
d_call: TRBD1
cdr3_aa: ASRPGTGTMNTEAF

v_call: TRBV29-1
j_call: TRBJ2-7
d_call: TRBD1
cdr3_aa: SVMTGALEQY

v_call: TRBV27
j_call: TRBJ2-7
d_call: TRBD2
cdr3_aa: ASRQSGRREQY

v_call: TRBV7-2
j_call: TRBJ2-1
d_call: NA
cdr3_aa: ASRPEPASYNEQF

v_call: TRBV6-5
j_call: TRBJ1-1
d_call: TRBD1
cdr3_aa: ASSYGTGYSGTEAF

v_call: TRBV5-6
j_call: TRBJ1-1
d_call: NA
cdr3_aa: ASSFGTVDLKAF

v_call: TRBV19
j_call: TRBJ2-2
d_call: TRBD2
cdr3_aa: ASRTRRERHTTGELF

v_call: TRBV5-8
j_call: TRBJ2-5
d_call: NA
cdr3_aa: ASSLAGSQETQY

v_call: TRBV18
j_call: TRBJ2-7
d_call: TRBD2
cdr3_aa: ASSRTSGLAYEQY

v_call: TRBV18
j_call: TRBJ2-5
d_call: NA
cdr3_aa: ASSRLDYQETQY

v_call: TRBV19
j_call: TRBJ1-5
d_call: TRBD1
cdr3_aa: ASSSDRAGYQPQH

v_call: TRBV6-6
j_call: TRBJ2-7
d_call: NA
cdr3_aa: ASSYSITRPYEQY

v_call: TRBV5-4
j_call: TRBJ1-4
d_call: TRBD1
cdr3_aa: ASSLREGANEKLF

v_call: TRBV5-4
j_call: TRBJ1-2
d_call: NA
cdr3_aa: ASSLAVDMESGYT

v_call: TRBV15
j_call: TRBJ2-3
d_call: NA
cdr3_aa: ATSSHGPSTDTQY

v_call: TRBV28
j_call: TRBJ2-7
d_call: TRBD1
cdr3_aa: ASSSGQASYEQY

v_call: TRBV20-1
j_call: TRBJ1-2
d_call: NA
cdr3_aa: SAGEDGYT

v_call: TRBV7-3
j_call: TRBJ2-1
d_call: TRBD2
cdr3_aa: ASSPAGLADNEQF

v_call: TRBV29-1
j_call: TRBJ2-5
d_call: TRBD2
cdr3_aa: SVGRRTSEETQY

v_call: TRBV6-1
j_call: TRBJ1-1
d_call: NA
cdr3_aa: ASSELGGTEAF

v_call: TRBV14
j_call: TRBJ2-5
d_call: NA
cdr3_aa: ASSQHEGLSETQY

v_call: TRBV6-5
j_call: TRBJ2-5
d_call: NA
cdr3_aa: ASRRRGQETQY

v_call: TRBV5-8
j_call: TRBJ2-3
d_call: NA
cdr3_aa: ASSSGRVADTQY

v_call: TRBV18
j_call: TRBJ2-7
d_call: TRBD2
cdr3_aa: ASSVAGASYEQY

v_call: TRBV10-3
j_call: TRBJ2-1
d_call: NA
cdr3_aa: AISESAPKTYNEQF

v_call: TRBV18
j_call: TRBJ1-4
d_call: TRBD1
cdr3_aa: ASSPRGGFDEKLF

v_call: TRBV7-9
j_call: TRBJ2-7
d_call: TRBD1
cdr3_aa: ASSKQGGFGYEQY

v_call: TRBV15
j_call: TRBJ2-1
d_call: NA
cdr3_aa: ATSRDLADPVNEQF

v_call: TRBV6-5
j_call: TRBJ2-1
d_call: NA
cdr3_aa: ASSPSHSSYNEQF

v_call: TRBV6-5
j_call: TRBJ2-2
d_call: TRBD1
cdr3_aa: ASRLQGATGELF

v_call: TRBV23-1
j_call: TRBJ1-1
d_call: TRBD1
cdr3_aa: ASSPLPEDRANTEAF

v_call: TRBV28
j_call: TRBJ2-3
d_call: NA
cdr3_aa: ASSLGRVTDTQY

v_call: TRBV28
j_call: TRBJ2-5
d_call: TRBD1
cdr3_aa: ASSRGQGAQETQY

v_call: TRBV27
j_call: TRBJ1-2
d_call: TRBD1
cdr3_aa: ASGQGNYGYT

v_call: TRBV5-8
j_call: TRBJ2-7
d_call: NA
cdr3_aa: ASSLTRPGGQY

v_call: TRBV13
j_call: TRBJ2-7
d_call: NA
cdr3_aa: ASSFGHGSYEQY

v_call: TRBV19
j_call: TRBJ2-4
d_call: TRBD1
cdr3_aa: ASSIRGTGQGIQY

v_call: TRBV29-1
j_call: TRBJ1-5
d_call: NA
cdr3_aa: SVKDGNQPQH

v_call: TRBV18
j_call: TRBJ1-5
d_call: NA
cdr3_aa: ASSTRGLSNQPQH

v_call: TRBV20-1
j_call: TRBJ2-1
d_call: NA
cdr3_aa: SARSGKEQF

v_call: TRBV29-1
j_call: TRBJ2-3
d_call: NA
cdr3_aa: SVESSGTTDTQY

v_call: TRBV5-5
j_call: TRBJ1-4
d_call: TRBD1
cdr3_aa: ASSFRGHEKLF

v_call: TRBV28
j_call: TRBJ1-2
d_call: NA
cdr3_aa: ASSLEGVLGYT

v_call: TRBV28
j_call: TRBJ1-4
d_call: TRBD1
cdr3_aa: ASRPQDRATNEKLF

v_call: TRBV11-3
j_call: TRBJ1-1
d_call: NA
cdr3_aa: ASSLGPGAEAF

v_call: TRBV28
j_call: TRBJ1-2
d_call: NA
cdr3_aa: ASSAGVGYGYT

v_call: TRBV7-9
j_call: TRBJ2-2
d_call: TRBD2
cdr3_aa: ASSTPGLVSTGELF

v_call: TRBV2
j_call: TRBJ1-5
d_call: TRBD1
cdr3_aa: ASSEMTGESTPQH

v_call: TRBV5-1
j_call: TRBJ2-2
d_call: TRBD2
cdr3_aa: ASSLSLAGDTGELF

v_call: TRBV5-8
j_call: TRBJ1-1
d_call: TRBD1
cdr3_aa: ASSSTGGWNTEAF

v_call: TRBV19
j_call: TRBJ2-7
d_call: NA
cdr3_aa: ASSIAGRVDEQY

v_call: TRBV27
j_call: TRBJ2-7
d_call: NA
cdr3_aa: ASRDFLRSREQY

v_call: TRBV7-9
j_call: TRBJ2-1
d_call: TRBD2
cdr3_aa: ASSLTGTSGSSYNEQF

v_call: TRBV4-1
j_call: TRBJ2-1
d_call: TRBD2
cdr3_aa: ASSQDPGLAGFYNEQF

v_call: TRBV11-2
j_call: TRBJ2-4
d_call: NA
cdr3_aa: ASSSGQTPQNIQY

v_call: TRBV7-3
j_call: TRBJ2-1
d_call: TRBD1
cdr3_aa: ASSAGQAYNEQF